This T cell receptor beta chain was found in a study of blood T cell repertoires in COVID-19. Produced via immunoSEQ multiplex PCR; TCRdb's table is partial and in-frame only. The profile shows over 100,000 clones, about nine tenths of them singletons. V lost 4 bases, J lost 5 bases, and 18 bases lay in between. Germline loops: CDR1 GTSNPN, CDR2 SVGIG (reference sequence). The length of the CDR3 is 14 residues. The genes are TRBV30 and TRBJ2-7, with TRBD2 as a possible D gene (5 bases). This TCR derives from a man between 50 and 59 years old with active COVID-19. Sequencing input: peripheral blood. The DNA of the CDR3 is TGTGCCTGGACCCCCAATATGGGGAGCCACGAGCAGTACTTC. This gives the protein CAWTPNMGSHEQYF.